The rows below give T cell receptor beta chains drawn from one sample of a study of blood T cell repertoires in COVID-19. Libraries were prepared by immunoSEQ multiplex PCR; TCRdb keeps only in-frame clonotypes and omits some of them. The sample holds 150,000 to 200,000 clones, roughly 83% seen once. The sample taken for sequencing was PBMCs or T cells enriched from blood (not recorded which). All receptors come from a woman in her thirties who had recovered from COVID-19. CDR3s include the opening cysteine and the closing phenylalanine or tryptophan. The D gene is left open where the match is weak. Clone size is given for some rows only: seen once, a few or many times, or a class if the clone is expanded.

>TRBJ2-5|NA|TRBV7-2|TRBD2
TGTGCCAGCAGCTTATCGGCTAGCGGACACCAAGAGACCCAGTACTTC
CASSLSASGHQETQYF
>TRBJ2-1|NA|TRBV7-9|NA
TGTGCCAGCAGCCTAAGCGGGCACTCCTACAATGAGCAGTTCTTC
CASSLSGHSYNEQFF
>TRBJ2-3|few|TRBV27|TRBD1
TGTGCCAGCAGTCGCAGAGGGGGCGGGCCAGATACGCAGTATTTT
CASSRRGGGPDTQYF
>TRBJ2-2|NA|TRBV9|NA
TGTGCCAGCAGCCGTACCGGGGAGCTGTTTTTT
CASSRTGELFF
>TRBJ2-7|NA|TRBV7-2|TRBD2
TGTGCCAGCAGGGGAGCGGGAGGGGGGAAGTACGAGCAGTACTTC
CASRGAGGGKYEQYF
>TRBJ1-1|few|TRBV19|NA
TGTGCCAGTAGTATGATCTCCACAGGGTCTGAAGCTTTCTTT
CASSMISTGSEAFF
>TRBJ2-1|NA|TRBV9|TRBD2
TGTGCCAGCAGCGCCGCGACTAGCAAGTCTGAGCAGTTCTTC
CASSAATSKSEQFF
>TRBJ2-1|NA|TRBV10-3|TRBD2
TGTGCCATCAGCCGGCGGGAGAGTGACAATGAGCAGTTCTTC
CAISRRESDNEQFF
>TRBJ2-2|NA|TRBV4-2|TRBD2
TGTGCCAGCAGCGCGACTGGGACTAGCGGGAGGGCCGGGGAGCTGTTTTTT
CASSATGTSGRAGELFF
>TRBJ2-1|NA|TRBV9|TRBD1
TGTGCCAGCAGCGTAGGTGGGACAGGGTTCGATGAGCAGTTCTTC
CASSVGGTGFDEQFF
>TRBJ2-1|NA|TRBV5-6|NA
TGTGCCAGCAGGAGGAGGGTCAATGAGCAGTTCTTC
CASRRRVNEQFF
>TRBJ2-7|NA|TRBV27|TRBD2
TGTGCCAGCAGTTTTAGGGCTAGCGGGAATCGAAGATCCTACGAGCAGTACTTC
CASSFRASGNRRSYEQYF
>TRBJ1-4|NA|TRBV4-1|NA
TGCGCCAGCAGCCAAGATAGGAGGGAAGCCTCGACAACTAATGAAAAACTGTTTTTT
CASSQDRREASTTNEKLFF
>TRBJ2-7|few|TRBV5-1|TRBD2
TGCGCCAGCAGCTTGTCTAGCGGGAACCACGAGCAGTACTTC
CASSLSSGNHEQYF
>TRBJ2-3|once|TRBV5-1|NA
TGCGCCAGCAGCTTGGACGCTACAGTGACAGCAGATACGCAGTATTTT
CASSLDATVTADTQYF
>TRBJ2-7|NA|TRBV7-2|TRBD1
TGTGCCAGCAGCCCGGACAGGTTATCCTACGAGCAGTACTTC
CASSPDRLSYEQYF
>TRBJ1-1|NA|TRBV3-1/TRBV3-2|TRBD1
TGTGCCAGCAGCCAGGGACAGGGGACGAACACTGAAGCTTTCTTT
CASSQGQGTNTEAFF